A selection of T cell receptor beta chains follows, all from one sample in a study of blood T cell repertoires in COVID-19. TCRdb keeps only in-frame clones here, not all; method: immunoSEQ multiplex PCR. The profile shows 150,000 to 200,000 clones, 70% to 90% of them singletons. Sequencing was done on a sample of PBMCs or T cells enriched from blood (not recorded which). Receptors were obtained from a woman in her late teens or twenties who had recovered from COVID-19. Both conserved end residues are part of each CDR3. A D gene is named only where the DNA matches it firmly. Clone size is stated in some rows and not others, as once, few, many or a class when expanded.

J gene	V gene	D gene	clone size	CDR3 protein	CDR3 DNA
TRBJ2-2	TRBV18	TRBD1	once	CASSRQGYGELFF	TGTGCCAGCTCCCGACAGGGCTACGGGGAGCTGTTTTTT
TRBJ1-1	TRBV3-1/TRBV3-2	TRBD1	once	CASSQGYPFLGTGPNTEAFF	TGTGCCAGCAGCCAAGGTTACCCCTTCCTTGGGACAGGGCCAAACACTGAAGCTTTCTTT
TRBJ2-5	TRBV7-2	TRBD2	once	CASSSGRGETQYF	TGTGCCAGCAGTAGCGGGAGAGGCGAGACCCAGTACTTC
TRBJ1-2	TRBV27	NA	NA	CASSPGQISDGYTF	TGTGCCAGCAGTCCCGGACAGATCTCGGATGGCTACACCTTC
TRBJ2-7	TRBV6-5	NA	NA	CASTPAGSYEQYF	TGTGCCAGCACCCCGGCGGGTTCCTACGAGCAGTACTTC
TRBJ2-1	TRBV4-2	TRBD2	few	CASSPILAGESYNEQFF	TGTGCCAGCAGCCCAATTCTAGCGGGAGAATCCTACAATGAGCAGTTCTTC
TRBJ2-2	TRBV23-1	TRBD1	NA	CASKRSPSKRRDRVTGELFF	TGCGCCAGCAAAAGGTCCCCGTCCAAAAGGAGAGACAGGGTAACCGGGGAGCTGTTTTTT
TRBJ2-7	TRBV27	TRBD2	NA	CASSPIGTRLSYEQYF	TGTGCCAGCAGCCCGATCGGGACTAGACTCTCCTACGAGCAGTACTTC
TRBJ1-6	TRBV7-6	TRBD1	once	CASSIKTGSSYNSPLHF	TGTGCCAGCAGCATCAAGACAGGGAGCTCCTATAATTCACCCCTCCACTTT
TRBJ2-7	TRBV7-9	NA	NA	CASSFLTGMEQYF	TGTGCCAGCAGCTTCCTTACGGGGATGGAGCAGTACTTC
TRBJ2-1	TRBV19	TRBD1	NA	CASTNPDRDHEQFF	TGTGCCAGTACCAATCCCGACAGGGACCATGAGCAGTTCTTC
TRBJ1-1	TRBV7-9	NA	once	CASSLAGGVKTEAFF	TGTGCCAGCAGCTTAGCCGGGGGAGTGAAGACTGAAGCTTTCTTT
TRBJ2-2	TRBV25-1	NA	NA	CASSYTNTGELFF	TGTGCCAGCAGTTACACAAACACCGGGGAGCTGTTTTTT